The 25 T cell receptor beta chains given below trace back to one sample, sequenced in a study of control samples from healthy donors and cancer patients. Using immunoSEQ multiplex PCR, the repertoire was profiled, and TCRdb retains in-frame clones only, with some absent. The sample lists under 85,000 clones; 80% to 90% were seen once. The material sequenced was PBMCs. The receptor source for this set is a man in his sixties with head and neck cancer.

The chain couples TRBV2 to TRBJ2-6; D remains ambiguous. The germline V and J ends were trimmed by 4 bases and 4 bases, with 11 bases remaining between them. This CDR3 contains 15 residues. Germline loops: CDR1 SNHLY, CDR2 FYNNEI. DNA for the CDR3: TGTGCCAGCAGTGTTCCCCCCCCGGGGGCCAACGTCCTGACTTTC. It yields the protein CASSVPPPGANVLTF.

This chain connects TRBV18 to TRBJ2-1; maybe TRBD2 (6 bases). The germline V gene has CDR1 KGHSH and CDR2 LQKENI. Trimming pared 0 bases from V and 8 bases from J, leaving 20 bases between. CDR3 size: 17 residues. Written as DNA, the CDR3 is TGTGCCAGCTCACCACCTAACGCAGTCGGGGGTACCCATGAGCAGTTCTTC. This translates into CASSPPNAVGGTHEQFF.

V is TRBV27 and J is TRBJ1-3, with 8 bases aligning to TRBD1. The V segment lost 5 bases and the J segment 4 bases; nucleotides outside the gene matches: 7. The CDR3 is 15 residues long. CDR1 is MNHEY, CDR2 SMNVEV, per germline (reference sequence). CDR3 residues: CASSLQGVRGNTIYF. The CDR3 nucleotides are TGTGCCAGCAGTCTACAGGGGGTGCGGGGAAACACCATATATTTT.

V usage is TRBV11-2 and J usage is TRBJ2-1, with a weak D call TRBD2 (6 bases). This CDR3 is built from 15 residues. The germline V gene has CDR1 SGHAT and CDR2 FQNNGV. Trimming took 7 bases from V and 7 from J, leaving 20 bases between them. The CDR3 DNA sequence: TGTGCCAGCACCCTTACAGCGAAAGGGACTAATGAGCAGTTCTTC. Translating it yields CASTLTAKGTNEQFF.

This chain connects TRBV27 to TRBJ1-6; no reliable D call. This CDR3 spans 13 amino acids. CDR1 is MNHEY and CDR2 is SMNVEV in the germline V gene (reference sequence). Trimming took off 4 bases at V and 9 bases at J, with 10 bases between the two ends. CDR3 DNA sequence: TGTGCCAGCAGTTATGGATCGGGTTCACCCCTCCACTTT. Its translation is CASSYGSGSPLHF.

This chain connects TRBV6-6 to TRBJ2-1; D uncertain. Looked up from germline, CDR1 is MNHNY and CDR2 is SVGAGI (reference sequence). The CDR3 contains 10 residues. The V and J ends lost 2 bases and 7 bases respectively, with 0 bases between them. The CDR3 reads CASSYNEQFF. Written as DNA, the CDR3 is TGTGCCAGCAGTTACAATGAGCAGTTCTTC.

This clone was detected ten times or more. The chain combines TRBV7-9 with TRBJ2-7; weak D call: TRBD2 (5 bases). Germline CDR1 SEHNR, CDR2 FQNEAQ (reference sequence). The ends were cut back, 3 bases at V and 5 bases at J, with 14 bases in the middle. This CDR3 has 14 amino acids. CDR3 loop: CASSFSGSEDEQYF. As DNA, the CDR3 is TGTGCCAGCAGCTTCTCGGGATCAGAGGACGAGCAGTACTTC.

Here the CDR3 DNA reads TGTGCCAGTGGAGTGGGTGGGGCCAACGTCCTGACTTTC. Amino acids: CASGVGGANVLTF. The chain couples TRBV19 to TRBJ2-6; D call uncertain. Germline V gives CDR1 LNHDA, CDR2 SQIVND (reference sequence). This CDR3 is built from 13 residues. V was trimmed by 8 bases and J by 3 bases, leaving 8 bases between them.

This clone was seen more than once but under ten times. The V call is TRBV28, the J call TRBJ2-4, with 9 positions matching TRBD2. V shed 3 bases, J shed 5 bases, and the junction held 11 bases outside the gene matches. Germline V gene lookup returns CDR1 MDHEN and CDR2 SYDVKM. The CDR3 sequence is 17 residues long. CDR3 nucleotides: TGTGCCAGCAGTTTGGGCACGGGCGGGAGGGCCCAAAACATTCAGTACTTC. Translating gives CASSLGTGGRAQNIQYF.

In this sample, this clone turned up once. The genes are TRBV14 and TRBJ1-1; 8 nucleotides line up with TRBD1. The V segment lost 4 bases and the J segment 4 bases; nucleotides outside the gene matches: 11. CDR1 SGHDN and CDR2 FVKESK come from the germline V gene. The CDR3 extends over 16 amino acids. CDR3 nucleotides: TGTGCCAGCAGCCGCTTTAGCAGGGGGCGCGGCACTGAAGCTTTCTTT. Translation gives CASSRFSRGRGTEAFF.

The CDR3 nucleotides read TGTGCCAGCAGGAGAGAATACACTGAAGCTTTCTTT. This codes for CASRREYTEAFF. V usage is TRBV6-5 and J usage is TRBJ1-1; D uncertain. CDR1 is MNHEY, CDR2 SVGAGI, per germline. The V gene lost 6 bases and the J gene lost 3 bases, with 8 bases spanning the gap. The CDR3 sequence is 12 residues long.

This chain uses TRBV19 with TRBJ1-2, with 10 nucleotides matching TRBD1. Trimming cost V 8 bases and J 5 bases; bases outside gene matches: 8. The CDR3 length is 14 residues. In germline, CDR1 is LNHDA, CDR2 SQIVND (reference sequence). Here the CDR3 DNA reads TGTGCCAGTTCCTCCCGACAGGGGGCATATGGCTACACCTTC. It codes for CASSSRQGAYGYTF.

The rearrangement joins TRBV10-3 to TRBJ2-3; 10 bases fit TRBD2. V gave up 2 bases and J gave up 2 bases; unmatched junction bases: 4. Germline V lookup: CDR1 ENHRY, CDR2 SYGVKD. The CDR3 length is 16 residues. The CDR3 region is CAISERTSGITDTQYF. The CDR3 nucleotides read TGTGCCATCAGTGAGCGGACTAGCGGAATCACAGATACGCAGTATTTT.

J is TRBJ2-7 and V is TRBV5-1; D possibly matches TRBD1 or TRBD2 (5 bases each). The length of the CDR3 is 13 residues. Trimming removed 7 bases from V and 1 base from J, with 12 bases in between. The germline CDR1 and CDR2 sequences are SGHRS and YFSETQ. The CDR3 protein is CASFRDGSYEQYF. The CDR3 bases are TGCGCCAGCTTCCGGGACGGTTCCTACGAGCAGTACTTC.

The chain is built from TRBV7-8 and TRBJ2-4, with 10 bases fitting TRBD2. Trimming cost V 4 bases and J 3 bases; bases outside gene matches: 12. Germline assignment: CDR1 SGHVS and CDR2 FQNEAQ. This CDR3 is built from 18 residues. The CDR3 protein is CASSYLAGAVVDKNIQYF. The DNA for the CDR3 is TGTGCCAGCAGCTATCTAGCGGGAGCCGTTGTCGACAAAAACATTCAGTACTTC.

Here the CDR3 DNA reads TGTGCCAGCTCACCAGACGGGAGAACAGATACGCAGTATTTT. Translation: CASSPDGRTDTQYF. This rearrangement joins TRBV18 to TRBJ2-3; tentatively, D is TRBD2 (6 bases). Germline CDR1 KGHSH, CDR2 LQKENI. Trimming took 2 bases from V and 3 from J, leaving 9 bases between them. The CDR3 contains 14 residues.

CDR3 bases: TGTGCCAGCAGTTTCCGACAGGGGGGGAACACTGAAGCTTTCTTT. Amino acid sequence: CASSFRQGGNTEAFF. The chain recombines TRBV27 with TRBJ1-1; 9 bases fit TRBD1. CDR1 and CDR2 from the germline V gene are MNHEY and SMNVEV (reference sequence). V gave up 3 bases and J gave up 1 base; unmatched junction bases: 3. The CDR3 has 15 residues.

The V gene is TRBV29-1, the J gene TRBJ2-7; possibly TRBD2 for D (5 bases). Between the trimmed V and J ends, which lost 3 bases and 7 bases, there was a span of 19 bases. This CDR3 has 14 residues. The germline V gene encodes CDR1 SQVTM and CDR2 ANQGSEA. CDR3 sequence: CSVDQTSASGEQYF. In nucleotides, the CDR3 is TGCAGCGTTGACCAGACGTCAGCCTCGGGGGAGCAGTACTTC.

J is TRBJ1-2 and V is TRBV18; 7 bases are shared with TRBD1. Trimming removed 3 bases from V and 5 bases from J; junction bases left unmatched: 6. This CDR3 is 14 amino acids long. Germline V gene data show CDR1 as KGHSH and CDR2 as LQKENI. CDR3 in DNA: TGTGCCAGCTCACCGCCGACAGGGACGTATGGCTACACCTTC. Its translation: CASSPPTGTYGYTF.

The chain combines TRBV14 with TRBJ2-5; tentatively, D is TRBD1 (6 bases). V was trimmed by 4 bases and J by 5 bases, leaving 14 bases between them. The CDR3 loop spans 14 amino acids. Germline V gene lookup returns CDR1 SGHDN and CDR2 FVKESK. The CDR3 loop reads CASSRRTVGETQYF. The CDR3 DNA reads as TGTGCCAGCAGCCGCCGGACAGTAGGGGAGACCCAGTACTTC.

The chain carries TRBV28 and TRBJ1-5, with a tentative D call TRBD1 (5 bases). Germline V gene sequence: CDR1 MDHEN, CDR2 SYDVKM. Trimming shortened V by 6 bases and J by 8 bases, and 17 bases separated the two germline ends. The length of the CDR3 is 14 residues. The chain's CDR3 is CASSTGGVFKPQHF. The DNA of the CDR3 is TGTGCCAGCAGCACGGGGGGGGTTTTCAAGCCCCAGCATTTT.

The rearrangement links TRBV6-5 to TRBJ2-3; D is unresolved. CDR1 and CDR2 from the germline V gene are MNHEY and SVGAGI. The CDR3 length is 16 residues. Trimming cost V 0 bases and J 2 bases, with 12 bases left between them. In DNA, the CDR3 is TGTGCCAGCAGTTACTCCTTCTTGGTCCCCACAGATACGCAGTATTTT. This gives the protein CASSYSFLVPTDTQYF.

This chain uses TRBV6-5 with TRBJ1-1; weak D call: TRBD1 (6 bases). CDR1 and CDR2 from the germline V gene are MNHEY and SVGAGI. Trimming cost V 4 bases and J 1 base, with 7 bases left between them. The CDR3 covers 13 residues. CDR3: CASSWGQNTEAFF. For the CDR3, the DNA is TGTGCCAGCAGTTGGGGACAGAACACTGAAGCTTTCTTT.

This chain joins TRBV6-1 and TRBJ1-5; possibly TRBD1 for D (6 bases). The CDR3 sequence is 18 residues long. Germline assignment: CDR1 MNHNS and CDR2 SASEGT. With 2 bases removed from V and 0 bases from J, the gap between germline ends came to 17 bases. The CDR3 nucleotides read TGTGCCAGCAGTGAATTAGTAGGGGGACCTTATAGCAATCAGCCCCAGCATTTT. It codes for CASSELVGGPYSNQPQHF.

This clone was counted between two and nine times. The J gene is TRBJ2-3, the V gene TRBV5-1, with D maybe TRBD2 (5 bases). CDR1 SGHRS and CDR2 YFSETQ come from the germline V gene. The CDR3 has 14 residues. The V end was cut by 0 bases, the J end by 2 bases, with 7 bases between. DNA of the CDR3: TGCGCCAGCAGCTTGGGGACTTACACAGATACGCAGTATTTT. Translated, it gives CASSLGTYTDTQYF.